One T cell receptor (beta chain) is described in this entry. This clone was observed a single time. No antigen is known for it. The sample holds no much larger clone one base away, and base qualities are not on file. The library was made by the immunoSEQ multiplex PCR assay. TCRdb stores this immuneACCESS table with in-frame sequences only. Part of the clones is absent; in the studies checked, under half of the shortfall reflects unresolved V genes, and no reason is known for the rest. This sample is represented by under 150,000 clones; about nine tenths of them were singletons. The top ten hold around 11% of the sample. The data are from a study of control samples from healthy donors and cancer patients (dated by TCRdb to about 2020). V loses 2 bases of germline sequence and J loses 4 bases, and the interval between the two ends is 11 bases. From cysteine to phenylalanine, the CDR3 is 15 amino acids long. The kept DNA is CDR3 alone, 45 bases in frame from the first base. CDR1 MDHEN and CDR2 SYDVKM are derived from the germline V gene.

The sequenced material came from blood. The rearrangement combines TRBV28 with TRBJ2-2, and perhaps TRBD2 as D gene, on 5 matching bases. This TCR came from a young man in good health. This receptor carries the CDR3 CASSLPLGGTGELFF. The nucleotide sequence is given as TGTGCCAGCAGTTTACCTCTTGGAGGCACCGGGGAGCTGTTTTTT.